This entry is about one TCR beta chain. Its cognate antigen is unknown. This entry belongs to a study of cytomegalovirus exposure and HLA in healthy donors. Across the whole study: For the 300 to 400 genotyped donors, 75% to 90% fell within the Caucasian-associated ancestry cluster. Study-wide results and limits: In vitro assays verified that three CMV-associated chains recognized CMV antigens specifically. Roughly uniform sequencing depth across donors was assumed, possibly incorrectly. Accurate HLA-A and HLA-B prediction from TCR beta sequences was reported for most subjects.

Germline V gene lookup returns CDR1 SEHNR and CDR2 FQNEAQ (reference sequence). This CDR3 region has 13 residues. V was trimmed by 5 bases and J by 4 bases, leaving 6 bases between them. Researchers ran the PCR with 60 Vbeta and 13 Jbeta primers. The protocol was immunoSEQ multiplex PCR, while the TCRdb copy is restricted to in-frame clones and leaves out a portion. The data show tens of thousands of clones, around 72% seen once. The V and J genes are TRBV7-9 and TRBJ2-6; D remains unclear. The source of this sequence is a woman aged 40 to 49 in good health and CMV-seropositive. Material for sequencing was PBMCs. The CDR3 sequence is CASSLGGANVLTF. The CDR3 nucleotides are TGTGCCAGCAGCCTGGGCGGGGCCAACGTCCTGACTTTC.